A selection of T cell receptor beta chains follows, all from one sample in a study of T cell responses to AZD1222 COVID-19 vaccine. Using immunoSEQ multiplex PCR, the repertoire was profiled, and TCRdb retains in-frame clones only, with some absent. The data hold approximately 170,000 clones, with around 90% observed a single time. The sequencing here drew on peripheral blood, taken 28 days after the second AZD1222 dose. These receptors came from an adult who received the AZD1222 COVID-19 vaccine. Each CDR3 is given with its conserved first and last residue. A D gene is named only where the DNA matches it firmly. A clone size is listed for some rows: how often the clone was seen (once, few, many), or a class if it is expanded.

.	TRBV4-1	TRBJ2-1	.	TGCGCCAGCAGCCCGGGACTTCTGAATCCCAATGAGCAGTTCTTC	CASSPGLLNPNEQFF
.	TRBV20-1	TRBJ1-2	.	TGCAGTACTACCACTAACTATGGCTACACCTTC	CSTTTNYGYTF
TRBD1	TRBV5-1	TRBJ1-1	.	TGCGCCAGCAGCTCCCAGGGGGCGGATAACACTGAAGCTTTCTTT	CASSSQGADNTEAFF
.	TRBV10-3	TRBJ1-2	.	TGTGCCATCAGTGAGGTTCGGACGGCTAACTATGGCTACACCTTC	CAISEVRTANYGYTF
.	TRBV5-6	TRBJ1-5	.	TGTGCCAGCAGCTGGGGACGGATGAATCAGCCCCAGCATTTT	CASSWGRMNQPQHF
.	TRBV3-1/TRBV3-2	TRBJ1-6	.	TGTGCCAGCAGCCAAGTCGGCGCAGGTTCCTATAATTCACCCCTCCACTTT	CASSQVGAGSYNSPLHF
.	TRBV6-1	TRBJ2-7	.	TGTGCCAGCAGTGAAGCGCGTTCGAGCTCCTACGAGCAGTACTTC	CASSEARSSSYEQYF
.	TRBV3-1/TRBV3-2	TRBJ2-5	.	TGTGCCAGCAGTCGACGGGGGGCCCAAGAGACCCAGTACTTC	CASSRRGAQETQYF
TRBD1	TRBV19	TRBJ1-2	.	TGTGCCAGTACCGCAACAGGGGGCGGTTATGGCTACACCTTC	CASTATGGGYGYTF
.	TRBV19	TRBJ1-1	once	TGTGCCAGTAGTAAGAGGAACACTGAAGCTTTCTTT	CASSKRNTEAFF
.	TRBV16	TRBJ1-1	.	TGTGCCAGCAGCCAATGGGAAGGGGCTTTCTTT	CASSQWEGAFF
TRBD1	TRBV11-3	TRBJ2-7	.	TGTGCCAGCAGCTTACGACAGGGCGCTCACGAGCAGTACTTC	CASSLRQGAHEQYF
TRBD2	TRBV3-1/TRBV3-2	TRBJ2-1	.	TGTGCCAGCAGCCAGACTAGCGGGGGGGCTGGTGAGCAGTTCTTC	CASSQTSGGAGEQFF
TRBD2	TRBV7-8	TRBJ2-5	.	TGTGCCAGCAGCTTAGTTCCTTCTAGCGGGGGAAGGGAGACCCAGTACTTC	CASSLVPSSGGRETQYF
TRBD1	TRBV2	TRBJ1-1	few	TGTGCCAGCAGTGACGACAGGGTGGGGACTGAAGCTTTCTTT	CASSDDRVGTEAFF
TRBD1	TRBV3-1/TRBV3-2	TRBJ1-2	once	TGTGCCAGCAGCCTCAGACAGGGGGTCTGGGGCTACACCTTC	CASSLRQGVWGYTF
.	TRBV19	TRBJ1-4	.	TGTGCCAGTAGTGGTTGGGGGGGTGAAAAACTGTTTTTT	CASSGWGGEKLFF
.	TRBV25-1	TRBJ1-6	.	TGTGCCAGCAGTGAAAGCGGTTATAATTCACCCCTCCACTTT	CASSESGYNSPLHF
.	TRBV6-6	TRBJ1-3	.	TGTGCCAGCACCGTTGGGGGGGTAAACACCATATATTTT	CASTVGGVNTIYF
TRBD1	TRBV2	TRBJ1-1	.	TGTGCCAGAGACCGGGACAGGGCCACTGAAGCTTTCTTT	CARDRDRATEAFF
.	TRBV7-9	TRBJ2-7	few	TGTGCCAGCAGCTTAGACCCCCCGGGATACGAGCAGTACTTC	CASSLDPPGYEQYF
.	TRBV14	TRBJ1-2	once	TGTGCCAGCAGCCCGTGGGACACCTACTATGGCTACACCTTC	CASSPWDTYYGYTF
TRBD1	TRBV18	TRBJ1-5	.	TGTGCCAGCTCACCTTCTAGGGGACAGTCGCAATCACCCCAGCATTTT	CASSPSRGQSQSPQHF
TRBD1	TRBV2	TRBJ1-2	.	TGTGCCAGCAGTGAAACGAGGAGGGGGCACGAGAATGGCTACACCTTC	CASSETRRGHENGYTF